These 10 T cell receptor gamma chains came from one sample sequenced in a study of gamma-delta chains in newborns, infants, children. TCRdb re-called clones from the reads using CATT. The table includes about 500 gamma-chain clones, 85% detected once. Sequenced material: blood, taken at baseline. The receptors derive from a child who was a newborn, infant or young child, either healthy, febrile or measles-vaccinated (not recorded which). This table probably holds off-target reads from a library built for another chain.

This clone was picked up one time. CDR3 DNA: TGTGCCTGTGACACCGAGTTTTCTACTGGGGGATACCCCTCCTGGGACACCCGAGAGATGTTTTTCGGAACTAGCATCAAACTCTTC. It is translated as CACDTEFSTGGYPSWDTREMFFGTSIKLF. A V gene of TRGV9 was called, but no J gene was assigned. The CDR3 sequence is 29 residues long. CDR1 and CDR2 (germline): GITISATS, ISYDGTV (reference sequence).

The CDR3, as DNA: TGTGCCTGTGACACCGTTAATAAGGGGACAGCACAACTCTTCTTT. Its protein is CACDTVNKGTAQLFF. The J gene has no call, while the V gene is TRGV9. The CDR3 runs to 15 residues. Germline-derived CDR1 and CDR2 are GITISATS and ISYDGTV (reference sequence).

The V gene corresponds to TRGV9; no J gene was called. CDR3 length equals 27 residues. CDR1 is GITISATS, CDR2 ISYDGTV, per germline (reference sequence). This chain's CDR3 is CACDRVLGDPSSWDTRQMFFGTSIKLF. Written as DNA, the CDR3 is TGTGCCTGTGACAGGGTACTGGGGGATCCGAGCTCCTGGGACACCCGACAGATGTTTTTCGGAACTAGCATCAAACTCTTC.

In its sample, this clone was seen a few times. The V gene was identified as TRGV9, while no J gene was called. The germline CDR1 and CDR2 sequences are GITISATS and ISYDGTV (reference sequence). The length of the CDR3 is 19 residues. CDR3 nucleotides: TGTGCCTGTGACACCGGCCTCTGGGGGATACGCAGGTTGACAGCACAACTCTTCTTT. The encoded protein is CACDTGLWGIRRLTAQLFF.

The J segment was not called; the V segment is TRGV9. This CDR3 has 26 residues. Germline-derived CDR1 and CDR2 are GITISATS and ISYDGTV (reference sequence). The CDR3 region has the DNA TGTGCCTGTGACTCGGCCGGAAGGGGACACTCCTGGGACACCCGACAGATGTTTTTCGGAACTAGCATCAAACTCTTC. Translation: CACDSAGRGHSWDTRQMFFGTSIKLF.

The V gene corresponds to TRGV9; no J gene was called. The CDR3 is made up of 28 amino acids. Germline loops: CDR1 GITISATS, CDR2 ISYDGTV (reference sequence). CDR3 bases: TGTGCCTGTGACACTGGGAACTGGGGGATCGCCGGCTCCTGGGACACCCGACAGATGTTTTTCGGAACTAGCATCAAACTCTTC. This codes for CACDTGNWGIAGSWDTRQMFFGTSIKLF.

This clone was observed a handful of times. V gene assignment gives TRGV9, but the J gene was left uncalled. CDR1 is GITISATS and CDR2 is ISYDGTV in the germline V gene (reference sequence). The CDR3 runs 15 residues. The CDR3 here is CAFRRGIALTAQLFF. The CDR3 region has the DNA TGTGCCTTTAGACGGGGGATCGCTTTGACAGCACAACTCTTCTTT.

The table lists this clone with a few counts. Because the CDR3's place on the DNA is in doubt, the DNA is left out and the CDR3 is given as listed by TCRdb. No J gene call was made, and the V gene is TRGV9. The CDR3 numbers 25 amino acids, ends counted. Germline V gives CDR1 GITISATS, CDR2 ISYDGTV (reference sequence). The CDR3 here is CACDRTGGRSWDTRQMFFGTGIKLF.

CDR3 amino acids: CACDTLRGGSWDTRQMFFGTSIKLF. The DNA of the CDR3 is TGTGCCTGTGACACCCTTCGGGGGGGCTCCTGGGACACCCGACAGATGTTTTTCGGAACTAGCATCAAACTCTTC. The V gene was identified as TRGV9, while no J gene was called. From germline, CDR1 is GITISATS and CDR2 ISYDGTV (reference sequence). CDR3 length: 25 residues.

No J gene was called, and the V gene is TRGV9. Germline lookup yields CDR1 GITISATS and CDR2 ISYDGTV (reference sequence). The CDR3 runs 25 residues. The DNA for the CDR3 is TGTGCCTGTGACACCGTCGTAAAGGACTCCTGGGACACCCGACAGATGTTTTTCGGAACTAGCATCAAACTCTTC. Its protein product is CACDTVVKDSWDTRQMFFGTSIKLF.